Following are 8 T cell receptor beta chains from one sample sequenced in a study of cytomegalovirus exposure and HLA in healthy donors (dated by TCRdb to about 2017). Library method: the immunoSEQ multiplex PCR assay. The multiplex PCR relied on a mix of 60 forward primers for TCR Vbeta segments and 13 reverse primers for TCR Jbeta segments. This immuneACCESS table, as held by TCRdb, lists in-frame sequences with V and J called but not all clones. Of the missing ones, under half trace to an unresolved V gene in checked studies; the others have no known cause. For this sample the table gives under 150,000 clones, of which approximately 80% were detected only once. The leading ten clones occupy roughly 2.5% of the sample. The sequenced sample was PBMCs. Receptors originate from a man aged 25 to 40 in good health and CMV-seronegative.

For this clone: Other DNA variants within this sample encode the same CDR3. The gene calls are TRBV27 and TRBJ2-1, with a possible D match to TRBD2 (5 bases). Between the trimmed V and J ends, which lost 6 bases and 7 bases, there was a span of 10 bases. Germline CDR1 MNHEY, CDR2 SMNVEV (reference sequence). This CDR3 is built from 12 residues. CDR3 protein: CASSLRGNEQFF. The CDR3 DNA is TGTGCCAGCAGCTTACGAGGGAATGAGCAGTTCTTC.

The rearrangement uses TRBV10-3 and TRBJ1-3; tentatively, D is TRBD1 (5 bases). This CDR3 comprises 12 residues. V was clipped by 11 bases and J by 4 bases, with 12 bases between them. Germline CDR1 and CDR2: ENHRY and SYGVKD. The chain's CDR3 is CASGGGGNTIYF. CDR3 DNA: TGTGCCTCCGGCGGGGGGGGAAACACCATATATTTT.

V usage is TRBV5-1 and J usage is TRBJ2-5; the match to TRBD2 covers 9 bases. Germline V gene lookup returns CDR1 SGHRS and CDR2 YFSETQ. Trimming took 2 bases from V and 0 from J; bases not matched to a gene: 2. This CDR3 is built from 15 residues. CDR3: CASSLAGGNQETQYF. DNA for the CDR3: TGCGCCAGCAGCTTAGCGGGAGGTAACCAAGAGACCCAGTACTTC.

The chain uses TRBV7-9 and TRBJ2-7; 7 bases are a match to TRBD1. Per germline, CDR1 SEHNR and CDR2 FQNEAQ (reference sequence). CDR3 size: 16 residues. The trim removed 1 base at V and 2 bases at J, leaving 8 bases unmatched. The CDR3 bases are TGTGCCAGCAGCTTAGACAGGGGACCCCCTCCCTACGAGCAGTACTTC. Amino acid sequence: CASSLDRGPPPYEQYF.

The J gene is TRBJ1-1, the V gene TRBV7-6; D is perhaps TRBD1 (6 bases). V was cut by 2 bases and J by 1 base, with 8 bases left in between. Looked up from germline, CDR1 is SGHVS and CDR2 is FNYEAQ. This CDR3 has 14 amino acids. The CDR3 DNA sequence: TGTGCCAGCAGCTTAAGGGGGTCGAACACTGAAGCTTTCTTT. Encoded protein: CASSLRGSNTEAFF. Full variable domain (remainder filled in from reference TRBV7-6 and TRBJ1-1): GAGVSQSPRYKVTKRGQDVALRCDPISGHVSLYWYRQALGQGPEFLTYFNYEAQQDKSGLPNDRFSAERPEGSISTLTIQRTEQRDSAMYRCASSLRGSNTEAFFGQGTRLTVV.

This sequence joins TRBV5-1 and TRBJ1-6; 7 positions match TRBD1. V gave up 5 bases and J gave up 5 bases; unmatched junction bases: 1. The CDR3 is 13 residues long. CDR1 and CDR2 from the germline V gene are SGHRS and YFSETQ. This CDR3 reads CASRGTDNSPLHF. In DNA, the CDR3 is TGCGCCAGCAGGGGGACAGATAATTCACCCCTCCACTTT. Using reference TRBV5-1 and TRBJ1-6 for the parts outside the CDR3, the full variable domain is KAGVTQTPRYLIKTRGQQVTLSCSPISGHRSVSWYQQTPGQGLQFLFEYFSETQRNKGNFPGRFSGRQFSNSRSEMNVSTLELGDSALYLCASRGTDNSPLHFGNGTRLTVT.

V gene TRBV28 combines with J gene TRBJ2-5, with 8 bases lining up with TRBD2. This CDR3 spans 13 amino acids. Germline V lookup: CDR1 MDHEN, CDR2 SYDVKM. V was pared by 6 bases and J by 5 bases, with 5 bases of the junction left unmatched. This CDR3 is CASRGTREETQYF. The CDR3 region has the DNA TGTGCCAGCAGAGGGACTAGGGAGGAGACCCAGTACTTC.

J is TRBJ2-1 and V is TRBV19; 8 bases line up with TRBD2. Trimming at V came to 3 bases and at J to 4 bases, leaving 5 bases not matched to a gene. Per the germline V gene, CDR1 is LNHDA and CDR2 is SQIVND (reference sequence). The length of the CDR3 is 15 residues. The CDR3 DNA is TGTGCCAGTAGTATCCGGGAGGGCCATTACAATGAGCAGTTCTTC. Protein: CASSIREGHYNEQFF. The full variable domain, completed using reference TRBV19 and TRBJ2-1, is DGGITQSPKYLFRKEGQNVTLSCEQNLNHDAMYWYRQDPGQGLRLIYYSQIVNDFQKGDIAEGYSVSREKKESFPLTVTSAQKNPTAFYLCASSIREGHYNEQFFGPGTRLTVL.